This TCR beta chain was sequenced in a study of blood T cell repertoires in COVID-19. Overall study context: Acute and convalescent COVID-19 specimens originated in the United States, Italy and Spain.

As processed by the authors: Estimation of nucleated cell counts was performed using reference gene primer amplification. Repertoires were generated with immunoSEQ multiplex PCR, while TCRdb's copy carries only in-frame clones and drops some. The V and J calls and clone size were taken over from that table, and D and trimming were inferred from the DNA. The table records roughly 430,000 clones, roughly 88% of them present only once. CDR1 MNHEY and CDR2 SMNVEV come from the germline V gene (reference sequence). V trimming: 5 bases; J trimming: 2 bases; junction bases outside the gene matches: 3. The CDR3 is 14 residues long.

The rearrangement links TRBV27 to TRBJ2-1, with TRBD2 matching over 7 bases. The TCR comes from a woman younger than 30 who had been exposed to COVID-19. The source material was PBMCs or T cells enriched from blood (not recorded which). The CDR3 bases are TGTGCCAGCAGTCTTCTAGCGGCCTACAATGAGCAGTTCTTC. Amino acid sequence: CASSLLAAYNEQFF.